This passage covers 27 T cell receptor beta chains from one sample sequenced in a study of cytomegalovirus exposure and HLA in healthy donors. The PCR used 60 Vbeta and 13 Jbeta primers. Clones were read by immunoSEQ multiplex PCR, and TCRdb kept only the in-frame ones, dropping some. The sample lists some 150,000 clones, approximately 82% occurring once. What was sequenced was PBMCs. Source of these receptors: a male donor in good health and CMV-seronegative.

The V gene is TRBV5-6, the J gene TRBJ1-6; no clear D gene. CDR1 SGHDT and CDR2 YYEEEE come from the germline V gene. Trimming shortened V by 0 bases and J by 7 bases, and 8 bases separated the two germline ends. The CDR3 extends over 14 amino acids. The CDR3: CASSLASPNSPLHF. The CDR3 DNA reads TGTGCCAGCAGCTTGGCCAGTCCAAATTCACCCCTCCACTTT.

The chain employs TRBV7-9 and TRBJ2-7; 9 positions agree with TRBD2. The CDR3 runs to 16 residues. The germline V gene encodes CDR1 SEHNR and CDR2 FQNEAQ (reference sequence). Germline trimming cut 5 bases from V and 2 bases from J; bases unmatched to any gene: 10. CDR3 region: CASSHVRGRVPYEQYF. In nucleotides, the CDR3 is TGTGCCAGCAGCCACGTACGCGGGAGGGTCCCCTACGAGCAGTACTTC.

The rearrangement uses TRBV10-3 and TRBJ2-1, with 9 bases fitting TRBD2. The CDR3 contains 16 residues. The V and J ends lost 6 bases and 8 bases, in that order; junction bases with no gene match: 14. From germline, CDR1 is ENHRY and CDR2 SYGVKD. The CDR3 spells CAISRRAGGLGDEQFF. DNA of the CDR3: TGTGCCATCAGCCGACGGGCGGGAGGGCTGGGGGATGAGCAGTTCTTC.

This sequence joins TRBV4-2 and TRBJ2-2; 10 bases match TRBD1. This CDR3 is 18 amino acids long. The V gene's germline CDR1 is LGHNA and CDR2 YNFKEQ. V shed 1 base, J shed 0 bases, and the junction held 5 bases outside the gene matches. CDR3 residues: CASSQVSGQGTNTGELFF. In nucleotides, the CDR3 is TGTGCCAGCAGCCAAGTATCGGGACAGGGGACGAACACCGGGGAGCTGTTTTTT.

The chain uses TRBV10-3 and TRBJ2-7; 12 bases agree with TRBD1. The CDR3 runs 14 residues. The J segment lost 7 bases and the V segment lost 3 bases, leaving 4 bases of the junction unmatched. Germline V gives CDR1 ENHRY, CDR2 SYGVKD. Written as DNA, the CDR3 is TGTGCCATCAGTGAAGGGACAGGGGGCGGGGAGCAGTACTTC. This codes for CAISEGTGGGEQYF.

The table lists this clone with a few counts. V gene TRBV28 combines with J gene TRBJ1-4; D is ambiguous. The CDR3 contains 14 residues. Germline assignment: CDR1 MDHEN and CDR2 SYDVKM. Trimming took 5 bases from V and 4 from J, leaving 11 bases between them. In DNA form, the CDR3 reads TGTGCCAGCAGTCTAAGTCTGTATAATGAAAAACTGTTTTTT. Translating gives CASSLSLYNEKLFF.

The gene calls are TRBV6-5 and TRBJ2-5; no reliable D call. The CDR3 length is 11 residues. Germline CDR1 and CDR2: MNHEY and SVGAGI. Trimming shortened V by 6 bases and J by 4 bases, and 6 bases separated the two germline ends. CDR3 sequence (DNA): TGTGCCAGCAGGATCGGAGAGACCCAGTACTTC. Amino acid sequence: CASRIGETQYF.

The chain uses TRBV7-2 and TRBJ1-2; D is unclear. Germline CDR1 SGHTA, CDR2 FQGNSA. The CDR3 extends over 15 amino acids. V lost 1 base to trimming and J lost 3 bases, with 12 bases between them. CDR3 DNA sequence: TGTGCCAGCAGCTTAGGCCCGGGATATTACTATGGCTACACCTTC. It specifies CASSLGPGYYYGYTF. Full variable domain (outside the CDR3, taken from reference TRBV7-2 and TRBJ1-2): GAGVSQSPSNKVTEKGKDVELRCDPISGHTALYWYRQSLGQGLEFLIYFQGNSAPDKSGLPSDRFSAERTGGSVSTLTIQRTQQEDSAVYLCASSLGPGYYYGYTFGSGTRLTVV.

The sample holds one count of this clone. This chain uses TRBV18 with TRBJ2-1; TRBD1 agrees at 9 bases. The germline CDR1 and CDR2 sequences are KGHSH and LQKENI. The CDR3 is made up of 11 amino acids. V lost 4 bases and J lost 14; bases outside the gene matches: 3. Here the CDR3 reads CASSQGQGKFF. The CDR3 nucleotides are TGTGCCAGCTCACAAGGACAGGGGAAGTTCTTC.

V is TRBV28 and J is TRBJ2-3; 8 bases map to TRBD2. The V and J ends lost 2 bases and 5 bases, in that order; junction bases with no gene match: 9. CDR3 size: 16 residues. CDR1 is MDHEN, CDR2 SYDVKM, per germline. The CDR3, as DNA: TGTGCCAGCAGTTTAGGGGTGCGGGGGGCCCAAGATACGCAGTATTTT. It encodes CASSLGVRGAQDTQYF.

V is TRBV25-1 and J is TRBJ2-5, with 8 bases matching TRBD2. The V and J ends lost 0 bases and 4 bases, in that order; junction bases with no gene match: 4. The CDR3 covers 15 residues. Germline CDR1 MGHDK, CDR2 SYGVNS. CDR3 nucleotide sequence: TGTGCCAGCAGTGAATATACCGGGAGGGGAGAGACCCAGTACTTC. Encoded protein: CASSEYTGRGETQYF.

This chain links TRBV28 with TRBJ1-1; perhaps TRBD1 as D (5 bases). The CDR3 is 14 residues long. The germline V gene encodes CDR1 MDHEN and CDR2 SYDVKM. V was pared by 6 bases and J by 6 bases, with 17 bases between. The CDR3 nucleotides read TGTGCCAGCAGCCCCCCCTTACAGGCTTCTGAAGCTTTCTTT. Encoded protein: CASSPPLQASEAFF.

CDR3 bases: TGTGCCAGCAGCCCCAGGGGACTAAGTGACAATGAGCAGTTCTTC. Its protein product is CASSPRGLSDNEQFF. The rearrangement links TRBV9 to TRBJ2-1; D possibly corresponds to TRBD2 (7 bases). The germline gives CDR1 SGDLS, CDR2 YYNGEE. The V end was cut by 4 bases, the J end by 5 bases, with 16 bases between. CDR3 length: 15 amino acids.

The chain combines TRBV11-2 with TRBJ2-7, with a possible D match to TRBD2 (7 bases). The germline gives CDR1 SGHAT, CDR2 FQNNGV. V was trimmed by 1 base and J by 0 bases, leaving 10 bases between them. This CDR3 has 15 residues. The CDR3 here is CASSLGAGASYEQYF. The CDR3 nucleotides are TGTGCCAGCAGCTTAGGTGCGGGGGCCTCCTACGAGCAGTACTTC.

The chain uses TRBV7-6 and TRBJ2-7; 9 nucleotides agree with TRBD2. Germline V gene data show CDR1 as SGHVS and CDR2 as FNYEAQ. The CDR3 has 17 residues. V trimming: 5 bases; J trimming: 4 bases; junction bases outside the gene matches: 15. The CDR3 nucleotides read TGTGCCAGCAGCCCGGCCGGCCTAGCGGGAAAATTATACGAGCAGTACTTC. It codes for CASSPAGLAGKLYEQYF.

The chain couples TRBV9 to TRBJ1-2; D perhaps matches TRBD1 (6 bases). The V end was cut by 3 bases, the J end by 8 bases, with 14 bases between. The CDR3 has 13 amino acids. The germline V gene has CDR1 SGDLS and CDR2 YYNGEE. CDR3 region: CASSGLTGGGYTF. CDR3 coding DNA: TGTGCCAGCAGCGGATTGACAGGAGGAGGCTACACCTTC.

The chain employs TRBV2 and TRBJ2-3, with 15 bases lining up with TRBD2. The CDR3 has 15 amino acids. V shed 6 bases, J shed 5 bases, and the junction held 3 bases outside the gene matches. Germline V gene lookup returns CDR1 SNHLY and CDR2 FYNNEI. The CDR3 here is CASSQGLAGGDTQYF. The CDR3 bases are TGTGCCAGCAGCCAGGGACTAGCGGGAGGAGATACGCAGTATTTT.

The J gene is TRBJ2-3, the V gene TRBV4-1; no firm D call. Germline CDR1 is MGHRA and CDR2 is YSYEKL. CDR3 length equals 14 residues. Between the trimmed V and J ends, which lost 1 base and 2 bases, there was a span of 7 bases. The CDR3 is CASSQGLNTDTQYF. The CDR3 DNA reads TGCGCCAGCAGCCAAGGACTCAACACAGATACGCAGTATTTT.

CDR3 nucleotide sequence: TGTGCCAGCACCCAAGAGGGCGAGGGTGAAGCTTTCTTT. Its translation is CASTQEGEGEAFF. V is TRBV2 and J is TRBJ1-1; no firm D call. This CDR3 comprises 13 residues. Germline values: CDR1 SNHLY, CDR2 FYNNEI. Trimming stripped 7 bases from V and 7 bases from J, with 16 bases between. Based on the CDR3 plus reference TRBV2 and TRBJ1-1, the full variable domain is EPEVTQTPSHQVTQMGQEVILRCVPISNHLYFYWYRQILGQKVEFLVSFYNNEISEKSEIFDDQFSVERPDGSNFTLKIRSTKLEDSAMYFCASTQEGEGEAFFGQGTRLTVV.

In this sample, this clone turned up once. V gene TRBV6-5 combines with J gene TRBJ2-7; 10 bases line up with TRBD1. The CDR3 totals 15 residues. Germline lookup yields CDR1 MNHEY and CDR2 SVGAGI. With V trimmed by 6 bases and J by 2 bases, 7 bases remained unmatched. The CDR3 DNA sequence: TGTGCCAGCAGAAAAGCGGGACAGGGGACCTACGAGCAGTACTTC. Its translation: CASRKAGQGTYEQYF.

This clone has a single count. The chain employs TRBV9 and TRBJ2-1, with TRBD1 matching 11 bases. This CDR3 spans 15 amino acids. J was trimmed by 4 bases and V by 2 bases; bases with no gene match: 2. The germline V gene encodes CDR1 SGDLS and CDR2 YYNGEE. DNA for the CDR3: TGTGCCAGCAGCGTTTGGGACAGGGGGTACAATGAGCAGTTCTTC. Residues: CASSVWDRGYNEQFF.

The gene calls are TRBV30 and TRBJ1-1, with a weak D call TRBD1 (6 bases). The CDR3 loop spans 12 amino acids. Germline-derived CDR1 and CDR2 are GTSNPN and SVGIG (reference sequence). Trimming stripped 5 bases from V and 3 bases from J, with 10 bases between. CDR3 nucleotide sequence: TGTGCCTGGGCCAGGGGCGACACTGAAGCTTTCTTT. This translates into CAWARGDTEAFF.

The V and J genes are TRBV27 and TRBJ1-2; a possible D gene is TRBD1 (6 bases). This CDR3 region has 15 residues. Trimming removed 3 bases at V and 4 bases at J, with 15 bases between. CDR1 and CDR2 from the germline V gene are MNHEY and SMNVEV (reference sequence). The CDR3 DNA reads as TGTGCCAGCAGTTTCCAGGGGTATGAGGGCTATGGCTACACCTTC. It translates to CASSFQGYEGYGYTF.

The genes are TRBV9 and TRBJ2-4; weak D call: TRBD1 (6 bases). This CDR3 is 15 amino acids long. Looked up from germline, CDR1 is SGDLS and CDR2 is YYNGEE. Trimming pared 4 bases from V and 6 bases from J, leaving 17 bases between. The CDR3 reads CASSKEGVLRNIQYF. For the CDR3, the DNA is TGTGCCAGCAGCAAAGAGGGGGTGCTTCGAAACATTCAGTACTTC.

The rearrangement uses TRBV10-3 and TRBJ1-1; 10 positions agree with TRBD1. The CDR3 has 19 amino acids. Trimming removed 6 bases from V and 6 bases from J; junction bases left unmatched: 22. CDR1 is ENHRY, CDR2 SYGVKD, per germline. DNA of the CDR3: TGTGCCATCAGCGATCGACCGTCACGGGACAGGGGTAGGGACGCTGAAGCTTTCTTT. Encoded protein: CAISDRPSRDRGRDAEAFF.

This chain links TRBV28 with TRBJ2-5; 9 bases line up with TRBD2. The J call may be mistaken, given a closer DNA end match to TRBJ2-7. CDR1 and CDR2 from the germline V gene are MDHEN and SYDVKM. The CDR3 contains 15 residues. This chain's CDR3 is CASSSEVAGEYEQYF. CDR3 in DNA: TGTGCCAGCAGTTCCGAGGTAGCGGGAGAGTACGAGCAGTACTTC.

This clone was observed a handful of times. J is TRBJ1-3 and V is TRBV6-1, with 8 nucleotides matching TRBD1. J gave up 14 bases and V 6 bases, and 6 bases lay outside the gene matches. The CDR3 contains 11 residues. Germline V gives CDR1 MNHNS, CDR2 SASEGT. The CDR3 spells CASRGQASLYF. CDR3 in DNA: TGTGCCAGCAGGGGACAGGCCTCCTTATATTTT.